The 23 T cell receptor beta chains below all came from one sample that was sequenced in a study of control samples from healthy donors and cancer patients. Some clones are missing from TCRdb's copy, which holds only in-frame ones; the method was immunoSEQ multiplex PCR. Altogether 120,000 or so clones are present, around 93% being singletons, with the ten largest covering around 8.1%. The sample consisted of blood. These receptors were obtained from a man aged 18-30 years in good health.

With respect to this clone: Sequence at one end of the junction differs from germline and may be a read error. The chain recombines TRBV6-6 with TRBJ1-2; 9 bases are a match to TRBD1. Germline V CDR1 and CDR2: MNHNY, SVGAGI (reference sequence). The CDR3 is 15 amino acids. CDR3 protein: CATLAGTGWNYGHTF. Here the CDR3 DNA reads TGTGCCACCTTAGCCGGGACAGGGTGGAACTATGGCCACACCTTC.

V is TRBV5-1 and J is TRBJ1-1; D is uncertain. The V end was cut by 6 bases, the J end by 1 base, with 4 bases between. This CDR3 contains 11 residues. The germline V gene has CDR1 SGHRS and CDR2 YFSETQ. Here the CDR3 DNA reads TGCGCCAGCAAGGAGAACACTGAAGCTTTCTTT. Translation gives CASKENTEAFF.

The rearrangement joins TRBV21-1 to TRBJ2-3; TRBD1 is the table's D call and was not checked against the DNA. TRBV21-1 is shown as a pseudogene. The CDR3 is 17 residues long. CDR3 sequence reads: CASSKDRDRGFSDTQYF. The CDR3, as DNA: TGTGCCAGCAGCAAAGATCGGGACAGGGGGTTTTCAGATACGCAGTATTTT.

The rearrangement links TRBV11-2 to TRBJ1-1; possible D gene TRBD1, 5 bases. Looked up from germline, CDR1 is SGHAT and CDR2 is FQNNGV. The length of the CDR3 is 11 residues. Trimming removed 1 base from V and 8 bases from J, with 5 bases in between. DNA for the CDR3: TGTGCCAGCAGCTTAGGGGACGAAGCTTTCTTT. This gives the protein CASSLGDEAFF.

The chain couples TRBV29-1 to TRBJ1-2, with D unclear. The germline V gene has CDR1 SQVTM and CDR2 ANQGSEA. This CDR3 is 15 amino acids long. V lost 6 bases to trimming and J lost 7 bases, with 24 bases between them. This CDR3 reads CSVTPLWAQEGGYTF. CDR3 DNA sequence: TGCAGCGTGACCCCCCTATGGGCACAAGAGGGTGGCTACACCTTC.

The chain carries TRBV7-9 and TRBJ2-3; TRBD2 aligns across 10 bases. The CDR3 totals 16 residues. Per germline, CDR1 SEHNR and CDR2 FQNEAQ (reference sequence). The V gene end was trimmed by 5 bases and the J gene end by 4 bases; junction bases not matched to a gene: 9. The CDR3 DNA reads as TGTGCCAGCAGCCCAAAGCGGGGGGGCAAAGCAGATACGCAGTATTTT. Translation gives CASSPKRGGKADTQYF.

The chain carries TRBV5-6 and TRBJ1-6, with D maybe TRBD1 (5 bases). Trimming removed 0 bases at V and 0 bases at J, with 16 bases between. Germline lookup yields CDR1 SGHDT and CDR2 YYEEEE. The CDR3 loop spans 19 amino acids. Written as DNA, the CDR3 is TGTGCCAGCAGCTTGGCGACCCAGGAGGGGAGCTCCTATAATTCACCCCTCCACTTT. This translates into CASSLATQEGSSYNSPLHF.

For the CDR3, the DNA is TGTGCCAGCAGTCCCCTAGCGGGGCCCGGGGAGCTGTTTTTT. Its translation: CASSPLAGPGELFF. V is TRBV2 and J is TRBJ2-2, with 9 bases matching TRBD2. The V gene end was trimmed by 5 bases and the J gene end by 6 bases; junction bases not matched to a gene: 4. This CDR3 has 14 amino acids. Germline V CDR1 and CDR2: SNHLY, FYNNEI.

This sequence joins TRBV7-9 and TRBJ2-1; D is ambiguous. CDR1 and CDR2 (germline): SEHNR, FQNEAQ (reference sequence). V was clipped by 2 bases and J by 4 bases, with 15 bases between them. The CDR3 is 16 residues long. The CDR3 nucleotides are TGTGCCAGCAGCTTAACATCAGGAATAGGGTACAATGAGCAGTTCTTC. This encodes CASSLTSGIGYNEQFF.

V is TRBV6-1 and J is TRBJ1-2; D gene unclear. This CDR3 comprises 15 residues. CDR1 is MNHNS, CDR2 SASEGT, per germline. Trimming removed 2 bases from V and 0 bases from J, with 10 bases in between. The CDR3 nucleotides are TGTGCCAGCAGTGAACTAAGTTTAACTAACTATGGCTACACCTTC. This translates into CASSELSLTNYGYTF.

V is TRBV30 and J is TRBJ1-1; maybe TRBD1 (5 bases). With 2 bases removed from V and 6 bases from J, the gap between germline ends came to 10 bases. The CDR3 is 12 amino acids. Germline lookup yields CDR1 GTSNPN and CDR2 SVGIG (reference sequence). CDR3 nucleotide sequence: TGTGCCTGGAGTATACGGGGCGCTGAAGCTTTCTTT. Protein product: CAWSIRGAEAFF.

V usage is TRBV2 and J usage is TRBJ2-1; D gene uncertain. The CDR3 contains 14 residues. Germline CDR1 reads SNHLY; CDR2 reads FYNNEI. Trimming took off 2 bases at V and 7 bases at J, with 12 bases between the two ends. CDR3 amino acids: CASSESVTANEQFF. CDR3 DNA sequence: TGTGCCAGCAGTGAATCCGTCACAGCAAATGAGCAGTTCTTC.

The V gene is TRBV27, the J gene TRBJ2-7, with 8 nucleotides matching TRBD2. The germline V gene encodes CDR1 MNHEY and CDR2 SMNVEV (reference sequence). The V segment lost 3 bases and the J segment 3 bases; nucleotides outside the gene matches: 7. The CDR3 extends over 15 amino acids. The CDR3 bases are TGTGCCAGCAGTTTCTTCGGGGGGGCGAGCTACGAGCAGTACTTC. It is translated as CASSFFGGASYEQYF.

The CDR3: CASSFGQLALNTEAFF. The CDR3 DNA reads TGTGCCAGCAGCTTTGGACAGCTTGCCTTGAACACTGAAGCTTTCTTT. This sequence joins TRBV7-9 and TRBJ1-1; a weak D match, TRBD1 (6 bases). This CDR3 has 16 amino acids. The germline CDR1 and CDR2 sequences are SEHNR and FQNEAQ (reference sequence). Between the trimmed V and J ends, which lost 3 bases and 0 bases, there was a span of 14 bases.

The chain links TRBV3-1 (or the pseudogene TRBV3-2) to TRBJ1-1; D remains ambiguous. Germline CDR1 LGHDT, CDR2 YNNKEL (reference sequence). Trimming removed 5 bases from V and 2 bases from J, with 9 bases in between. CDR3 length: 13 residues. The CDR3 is CASSDQLNTEAFF. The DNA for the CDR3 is TGTGCCAGCAGCGACCAGCTAAACACTGAAGCTTTCTTT.

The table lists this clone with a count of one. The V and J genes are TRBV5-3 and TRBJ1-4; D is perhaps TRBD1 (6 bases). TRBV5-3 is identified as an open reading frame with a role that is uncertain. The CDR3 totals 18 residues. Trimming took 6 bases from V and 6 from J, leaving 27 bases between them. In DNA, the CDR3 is TGTGCCAGAAACCAAATAACCGGGGGGCTGTACGGCGATGAAAAACTGTTTTTT. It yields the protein CARNQITGGLYGDEKLFF.

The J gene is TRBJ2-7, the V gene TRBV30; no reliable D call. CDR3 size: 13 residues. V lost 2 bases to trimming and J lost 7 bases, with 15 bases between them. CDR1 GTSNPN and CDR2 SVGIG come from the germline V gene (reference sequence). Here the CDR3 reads CAWSLTVDGEQYF. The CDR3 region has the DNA TGTGCCTGGAGTTTGACGGTGGATGGAGAGCAGTACTTC.

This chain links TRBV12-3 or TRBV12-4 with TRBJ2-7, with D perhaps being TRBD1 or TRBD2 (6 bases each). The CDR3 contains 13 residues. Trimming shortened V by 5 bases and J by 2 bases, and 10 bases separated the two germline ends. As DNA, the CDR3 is TGTGCCAGCAGTGGGGGGCGGGCCTACGAGCAGTACTTC. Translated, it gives CASSGGRAYEQYF.

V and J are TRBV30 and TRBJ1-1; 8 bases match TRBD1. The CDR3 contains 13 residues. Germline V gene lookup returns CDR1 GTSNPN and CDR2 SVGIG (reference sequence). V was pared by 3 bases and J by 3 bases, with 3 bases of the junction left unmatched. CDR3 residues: CAWSTGGYTEAFF. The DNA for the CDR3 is TGTGCCTGGAGCACAGGGGGGTACACTGAAGCTTTCTTT.

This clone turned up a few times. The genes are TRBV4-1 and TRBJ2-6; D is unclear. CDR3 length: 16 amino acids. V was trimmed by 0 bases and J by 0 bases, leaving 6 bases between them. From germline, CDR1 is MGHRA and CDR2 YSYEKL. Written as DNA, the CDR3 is TGCGCCAGCAGCCAAGAGCCGAGCTCTGGGGCCAACGTCCTGACTTTC. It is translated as CASSQEPSSGANVLTF.

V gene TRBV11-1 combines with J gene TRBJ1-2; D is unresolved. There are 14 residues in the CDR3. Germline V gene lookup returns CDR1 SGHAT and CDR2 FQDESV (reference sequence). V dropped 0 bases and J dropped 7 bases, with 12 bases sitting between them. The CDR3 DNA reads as TGTGCCAGCAGCTTAGCCGGGTCTGCCTTTGGCTACACCTTC. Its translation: CASSLAGSAFGYTF.

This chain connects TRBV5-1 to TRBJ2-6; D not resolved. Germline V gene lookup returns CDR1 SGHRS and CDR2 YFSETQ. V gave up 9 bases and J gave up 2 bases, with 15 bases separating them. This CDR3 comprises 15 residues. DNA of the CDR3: TGCGCCAAAGATACCAGGTTAGCTGGGGCCAACGTCCTGACTTTC. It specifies CAKDTRLAGANVLTF.

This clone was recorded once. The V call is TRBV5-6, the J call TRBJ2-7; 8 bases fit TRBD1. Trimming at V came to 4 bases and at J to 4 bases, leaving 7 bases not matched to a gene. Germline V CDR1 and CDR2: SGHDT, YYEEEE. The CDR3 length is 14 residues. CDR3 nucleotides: TGTGCCAGCAGCGCAAGGACAGGGCAGTACGAGCAGTACTTC. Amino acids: CASSARTGQYEQYF.